This T cell receptor beta chain came from a study of T cells in Graves' hyperthyroidism and ophthalmopathy. This clonotype has ten or more counts. Amplification targeted TCR beta CDR3 regions from RNA transcripts. TCR CDR3 underwent first-round RT-PCR with the HTBI primer set. TCRdb redid the calling of the multiplex PCR reads with MiXCR, one entry per CDR3 protein. The repertoire includes around 340,000 distinct CDR3 sequences, around a sixth of them detected once, and around 16% sits in the top ten. Trimming shortened V by 5 bases and J by 10 bases, and 26 bases separated the two germline ends. The CDR3 covers 16 residues. CDR1 is MDHEN, CDR2 SYDVKM, per germline.

Sequencing was carried out using blood. The V gene is TRBV28, the J gene TRBJ1-1; D is possibly TRBD1 (5 bases). This TCR was recovered from a woman aged 40 to 49 with Graves' ophthalmopathy. In DNA form, the CDR3 reads TGTGCCAGCAGTAATGGGCTCAGCGTTGCCTCCGGGGGAGCTTTCTTT. Protein: CASSNGLSVASGGAFF.